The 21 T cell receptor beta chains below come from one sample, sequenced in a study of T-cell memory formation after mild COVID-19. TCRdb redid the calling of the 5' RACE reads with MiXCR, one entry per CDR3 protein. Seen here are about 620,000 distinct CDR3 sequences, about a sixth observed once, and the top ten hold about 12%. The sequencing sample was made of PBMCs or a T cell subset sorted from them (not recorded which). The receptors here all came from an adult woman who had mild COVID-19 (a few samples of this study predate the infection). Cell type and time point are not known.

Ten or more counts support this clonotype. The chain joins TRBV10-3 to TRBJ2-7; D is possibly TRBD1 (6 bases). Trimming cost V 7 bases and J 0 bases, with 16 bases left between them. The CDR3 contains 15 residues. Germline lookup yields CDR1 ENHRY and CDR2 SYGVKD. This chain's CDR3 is CAIKMDSKSSYEQYF. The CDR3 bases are TGTGCCATCAAGATGGACAGCAAGAGCTCCTACGAGCAGTACTTC.

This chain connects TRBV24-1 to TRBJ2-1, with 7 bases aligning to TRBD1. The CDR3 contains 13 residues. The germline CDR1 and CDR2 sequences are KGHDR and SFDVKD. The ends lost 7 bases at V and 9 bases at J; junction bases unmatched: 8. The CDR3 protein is CATRQTGIGEQFF. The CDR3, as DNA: TGTGCCACCAGACAGACAGGGATAGGTGAGCAGTTCTTC.

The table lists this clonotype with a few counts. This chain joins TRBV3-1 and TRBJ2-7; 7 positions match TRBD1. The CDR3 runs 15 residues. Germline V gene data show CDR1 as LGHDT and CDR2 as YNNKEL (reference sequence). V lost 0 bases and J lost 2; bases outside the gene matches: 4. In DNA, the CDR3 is TGTGCCAGCAGCCAAGATTCAACAGGGGCCTACGAGCAGTACTTC. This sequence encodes CASSQDSTGAYEQYF.

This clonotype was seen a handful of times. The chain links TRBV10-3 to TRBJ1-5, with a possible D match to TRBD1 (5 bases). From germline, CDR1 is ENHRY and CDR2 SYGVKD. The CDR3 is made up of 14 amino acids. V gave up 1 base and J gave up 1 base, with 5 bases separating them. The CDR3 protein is CAISEWGSNQPQHF. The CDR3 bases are TGTGCCATCAGTGAGTGGGGGAGCAATCAGCCCCAGCATTTT.

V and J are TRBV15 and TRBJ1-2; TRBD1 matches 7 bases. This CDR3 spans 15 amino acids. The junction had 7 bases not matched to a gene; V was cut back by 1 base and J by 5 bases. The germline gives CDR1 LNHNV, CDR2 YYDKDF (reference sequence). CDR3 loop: CATSRGGGLGYGYTF. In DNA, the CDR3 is TGTGCCACCAGCAGAGGAGGGGGCCTGGGATATGGCTACACCTTC.

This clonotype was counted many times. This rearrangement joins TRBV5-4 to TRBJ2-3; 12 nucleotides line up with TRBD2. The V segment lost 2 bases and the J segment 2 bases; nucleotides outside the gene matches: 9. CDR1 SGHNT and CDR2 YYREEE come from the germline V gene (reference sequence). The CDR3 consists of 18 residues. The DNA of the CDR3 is TGTGCCAGCAGCTTAGGACTAGCGGGGACTGAACACACAGATACGCAGTATTTT. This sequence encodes CASSLGLAGTEHTDTQYF.

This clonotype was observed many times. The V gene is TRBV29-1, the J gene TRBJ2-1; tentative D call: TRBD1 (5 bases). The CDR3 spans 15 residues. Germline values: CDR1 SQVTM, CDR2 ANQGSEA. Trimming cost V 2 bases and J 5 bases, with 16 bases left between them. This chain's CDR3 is CSVEPTGGVNNEQFF. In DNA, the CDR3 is TGCAGCGTTGAACCCACAGGTGGGGTTAACAATGAGCAGTTCTTC.

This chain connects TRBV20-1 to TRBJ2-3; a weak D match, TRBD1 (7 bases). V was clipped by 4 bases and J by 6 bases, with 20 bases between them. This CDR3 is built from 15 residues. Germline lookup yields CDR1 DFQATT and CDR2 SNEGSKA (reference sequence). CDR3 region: CSAMGRTGWPDTQYF. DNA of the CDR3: TGCAGTGCTATGGGGAGGACAGGTTGGCCCGATACGCAGTATTTT.

In nucleotides, the CDR3 is TGCAGCGTTGTTTTACAGATTGATGAAAAACTGTTTTTT. It is translated as CSVVLQIDEKLFF. The rearrangement uses TRBV29-1 and TRBJ1-4; no definite D call. Germline V gene lookup returns CDR1 SQVTM and CDR2 ANQGSEA. Trimming cost V 4 bases and J 6 bases, with 12 bases left between them. The CDR3 sequence is 13 residues long.

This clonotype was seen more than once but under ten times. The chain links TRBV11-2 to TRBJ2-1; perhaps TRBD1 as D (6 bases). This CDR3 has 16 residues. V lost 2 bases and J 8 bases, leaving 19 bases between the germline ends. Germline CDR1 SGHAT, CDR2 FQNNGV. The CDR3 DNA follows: TGTGCCAGCAGCTTAATAGGTAGGCAGGGGTTCGATGAGCAGTTCTTC. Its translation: CASSLIGRQGFDEQFF.

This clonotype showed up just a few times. The CDR3 sequence is CASSQGWTSGSEQYF. The CDR3 region has the DNA TGTGCCAGCAGCCAAGGGTGGACTAGCGGCAGCGAGCAGTACTTC. The chain has TRBV3-1 and TRBJ2-7; the match to TRBD2 covers 10 bases. The V segment lost 1 base and the J segment 6 bases; nucleotides outside the gene matches: 6. Germline values: CDR1 LGHDT, CDR2 YNNKEL (reference sequence). This CDR3 has 15 residues.

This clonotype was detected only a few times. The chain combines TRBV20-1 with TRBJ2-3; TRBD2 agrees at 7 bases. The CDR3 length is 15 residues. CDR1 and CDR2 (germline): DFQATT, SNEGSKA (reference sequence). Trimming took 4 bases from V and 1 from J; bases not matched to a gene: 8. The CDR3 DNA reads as TGCAGTGCTACCCGTGGACTAGTTCGCACAGATACGCAGTATTTT. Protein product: CSATRGLVRTDTQYF.

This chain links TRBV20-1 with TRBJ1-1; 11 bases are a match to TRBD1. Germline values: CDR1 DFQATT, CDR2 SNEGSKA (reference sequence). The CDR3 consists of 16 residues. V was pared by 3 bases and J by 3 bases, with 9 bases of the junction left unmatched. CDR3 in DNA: TGCAGTGCTAGTCCCTGGGACAGGGGGACCGACACTGAAGCTTTCTTT. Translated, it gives CSASPWDRGTDTEAFF.

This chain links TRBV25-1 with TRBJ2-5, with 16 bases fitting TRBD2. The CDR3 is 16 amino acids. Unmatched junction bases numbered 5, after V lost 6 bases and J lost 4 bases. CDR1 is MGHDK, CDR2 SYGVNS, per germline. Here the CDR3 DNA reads TGTGCCAGCAGCCCGGGGACTAGCGGGAGGGGAGAGACCCAGTACTTC. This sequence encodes CASSPGTSGRGETQYF.

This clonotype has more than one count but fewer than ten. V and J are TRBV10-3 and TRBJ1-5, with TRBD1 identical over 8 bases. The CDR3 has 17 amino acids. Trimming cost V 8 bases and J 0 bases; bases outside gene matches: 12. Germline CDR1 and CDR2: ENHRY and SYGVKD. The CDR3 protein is CAIGKGQAGDSNQPQHF. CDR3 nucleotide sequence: TGTGCCATCGGAAAGGGACAGGCCGGCGATAGCAATCAGCCCCAGCATTTT.

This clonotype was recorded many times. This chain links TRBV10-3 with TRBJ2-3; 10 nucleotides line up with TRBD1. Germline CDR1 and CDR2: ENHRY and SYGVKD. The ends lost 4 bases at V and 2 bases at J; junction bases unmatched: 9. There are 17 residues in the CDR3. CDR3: CAISAGQGDSFTDTQYF. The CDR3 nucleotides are TGTGCCATCAGTGCCGGACAGGGGGATTCCTTCACAGATACGCAGTATTTT.

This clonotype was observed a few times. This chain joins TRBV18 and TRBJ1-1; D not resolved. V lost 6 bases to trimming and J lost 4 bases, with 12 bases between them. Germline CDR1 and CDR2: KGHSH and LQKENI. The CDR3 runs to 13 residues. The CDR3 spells CASSPSGVTEAFF. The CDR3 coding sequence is TGTGCCAGCTCCCCATCTGGGGTCACTGAAGCTTTCTTT.

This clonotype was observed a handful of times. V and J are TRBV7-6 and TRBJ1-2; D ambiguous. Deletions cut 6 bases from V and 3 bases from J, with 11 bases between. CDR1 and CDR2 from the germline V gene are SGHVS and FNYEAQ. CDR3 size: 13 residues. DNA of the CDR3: TGTGCCAGCAGTTCACGAAGGGACTATGGCTACACCTTC. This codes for CASSSRRDYGYTF.

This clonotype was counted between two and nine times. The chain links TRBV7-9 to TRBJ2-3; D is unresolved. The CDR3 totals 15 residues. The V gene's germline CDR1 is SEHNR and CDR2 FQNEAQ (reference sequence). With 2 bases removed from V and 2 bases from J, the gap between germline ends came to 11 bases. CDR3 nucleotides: TGTGCCAGCAGCTTAATTGCCAGGACCACAGATACGCAGTATTTT. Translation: CASSLIARTTDTQYF.

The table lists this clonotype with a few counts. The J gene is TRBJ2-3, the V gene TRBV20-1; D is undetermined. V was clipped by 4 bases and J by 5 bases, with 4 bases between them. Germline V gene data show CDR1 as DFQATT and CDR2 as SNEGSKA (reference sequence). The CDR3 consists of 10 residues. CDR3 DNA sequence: TGCAGTGCTAAGCAAGATACGCAGTATTTT. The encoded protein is CSAKQDTQYF.

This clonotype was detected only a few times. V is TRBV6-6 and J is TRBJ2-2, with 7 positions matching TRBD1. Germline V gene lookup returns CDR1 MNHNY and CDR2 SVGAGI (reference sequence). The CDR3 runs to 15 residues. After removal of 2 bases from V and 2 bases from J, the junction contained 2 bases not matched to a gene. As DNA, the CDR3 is TGTGCCAGCAGTTACGGGGACAGAAACACCGGGGAGCTGTTTTTT. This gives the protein CASSYGDRNTGELFF.